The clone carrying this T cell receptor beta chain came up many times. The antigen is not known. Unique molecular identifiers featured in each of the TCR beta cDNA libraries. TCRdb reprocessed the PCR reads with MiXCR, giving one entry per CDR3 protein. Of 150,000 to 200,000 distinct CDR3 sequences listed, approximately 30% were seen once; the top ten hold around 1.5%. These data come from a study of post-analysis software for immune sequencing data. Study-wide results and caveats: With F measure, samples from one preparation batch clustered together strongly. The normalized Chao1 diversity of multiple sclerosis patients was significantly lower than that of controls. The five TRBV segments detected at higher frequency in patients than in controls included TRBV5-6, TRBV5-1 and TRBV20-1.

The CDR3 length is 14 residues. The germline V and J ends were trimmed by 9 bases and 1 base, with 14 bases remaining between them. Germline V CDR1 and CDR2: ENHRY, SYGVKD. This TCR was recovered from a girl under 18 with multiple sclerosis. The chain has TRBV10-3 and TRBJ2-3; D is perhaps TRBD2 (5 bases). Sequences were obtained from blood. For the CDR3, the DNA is TGTGCCATTCAATCCACAGCGGGCACAGATACGCAGTATTTT. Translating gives CAIQSTAGTDTQYF.